A selection of T cell receptor beta chains follows, all from one sample in a study of blood T cell repertoires in COVID-19. Here immunoSEQ multiplex PCR was the method, and the copy in TCRdb shows in-frame clones only, minus some. The sample contains about 170,000 clones, under 95% of which appear only once. Sample: peripheral blood. The receptors shown here come from a man aged 18 to 35 with COVID-19, enrolled during active disease. Both conserved end residues are part of each CDR3. A D gene is named only where the DNA matches it firmly. Only some rows state a clone size, as once, few, many or a class for expanded clones.

size	length	D	V	J	DNA	CDR3
-	17	-	TRBV19	TRBJ1-6	TGTGCCAGTAGTCCCCGCGCGGTGGCCAGAAATAATTCACCCCTCCACTTT	CASSPRAVARNNSPLHF
-	14	TRBD1	TRBV3-1/TRBV3-2	TRBJ2-7	TGTGCCAGCAGCCCCGGGACAGGGCCTCAGATAAGGTACTTC	CASSPGTGPQIRYF
-	14	TRBD1	TRBV19	TRBJ1-4	TGTGCCAGCTTACCCGGGACAGGGTATGAAAAACTGTTTTTT	CASLPGTGYEKLFF
-	11	TRBD1	TRBV5-1	TRBJ2-7	TGCGCCAGCAGCTCCGGACAGGGGAGTCTCTTC	CASSSGQGSLF
-	19	-	TRBV28	TRBJ2-1	TGTGCCAGCAGTACCTGGAAAATCTCGGGACAGGGACTAGACAATGAGCAGTTCTTC	CASSTWKISGQGLDNEQFF
once	16	-	TRBV4-3	TRBJ2-1	TGCGCCAGCAGCCAATTAACAGGGTTTGGGCACAATGAGCAGTTCTTC	CASSQLTGFGHNEQFF
-	18	TRBD2	TRBV27	TRBJ2-7	TGTGCCAGCAGTTTTAGATATGGACTAGCGGGAGGGTTACACGAGCAGTACTTC	CASSFRYGLAGGLHEQYF
-	15	TRBD2	TRBV7-2	TRBJ2-1	TGTGCCAGCAGCTTAGGACTAGCAGACGACAATGAGCAGTTCTTC	CASSLGLADDNEQFF
-	16	TRBD1	TRBV6-5	TRBJ1-5	TGTGCCAGCAGTTTGTCACCGGGGACAGGTAACCAGCCCCAGCATTTT	CASSLSPGTGNQPQHF
-	16	TRBD2	TRBV7-8	TRBJ2-7	TGTGCCAGCAGCTTAAATCACGGGAGGGTAAGAGGTGAGCAGTACTTC	CASSLNHGRVRGEQYF
-	13	-	TRBV28	TRBJ1-5	TGTGCCAGCAGTCGAGTGCGGCGGCAGCCCCAGCATTTT	CASSRVRRQPQHF
-	13	-	TRBV29-1	TRBJ1-5	TGCAGCGTCTCAGACAGTATCTATCAGCCCCAGCATTTT	CSVSDSIYQPQHF
once	14	TRBD1	TRBV3-1/TRBV3-2	TRBJ2-7	TGTGCCAGCAGCGGGACAGGAATCTCCTACGAGCAGTACTTC	CASSGTGISYEQYF
-	17	-	TRBV5-6	TRBJ1-2	TGTGCCAGTGCCTTGTTGGCACGCAGAACTACTAACTATGGCTACACCTTC	CASALLARRTTNYGYTF
-	15	-	TRBV15	TRBJ2-2	TGTGCCACCCGCAGCAGCGGGTGGAACACCGGGGAGCTGTTTTTT	CATRSSGWNTGELFF
-	10	-	TRBV6-5	TRBJ1-2	TGTGCCAGCAGGGGGGGTGGCTACACCTTC	CASRGGGYTF
-	18	-	TRBV13	TRBJ2-6	TGTGCCAGCAGCTTTAGGGGGAAGGAGCACTCTGGGGCCAACGTCCTGACTTTC	CASSFRGKEHSGANVLTF
-	16	-	TRBV21-1	TRBJ2-5	TGTGCCAGCAGGAGGGGTAGCGGGAGAGAACAAGAGACCCAGTACTTC	CASRRGSGREQETQYF
-	16	-	TRBV13	TRBJ2-7	TGTGCCAGCAGCTCCTCTGAATCGCGGGCGGCCTACGAGCAGTACTTC	CASSSSESRAAYEQYF
-	15	TRBD2	TRBV19	TRBJ2-1	TGTGCCAGTAAAGGAGAGAGCGGGAGGTACAATGAGCAGTTCTTC	CASKGESGRYNEQFF
-	14	TRBD2	TRBV2	TRBJ2-7	TGTGCCAGCAGCTTTAGCGGGAGCTCCTACGAGCAGTACTTC	CASSFSGSSYEQYF
-	15	-	TRBV9	TRBJ2-1	TGTGCCAGCAGCGTAAGAGGGAGGTCCTACAATGAGCAGTTCTTC	CASSVRGRSYNEQFF
-	15	TRBD1	TRBV28	TRBJ2-7	TGTGCCAGCAGTTCTCCCGGGACAGGGTACTACGAGCAGTACTTC	CASSSPGTGYYEQYF
-	11	-	TRBV28	TRBJ1-2	TGTGCCAGCAGTTACCCAGGTGGCTACACCTTC	CASSYPGGYTF
-	15	TRBD2	TRBV30	TRBJ2-1	TGTGCCTGGAGTGGGGGTAGCGGGAGGTACAATGAGCAGTTCTTC	CAWSGGSGRYNEQFF
-	13	-	TRBV19	TRBJ1-5	TGTGCCAGTAGCCCCAGCGAGGGTCAGCCCCAGCATTTT	CASSPSEGQPQHF
-	13	-	TRBV15	TRBJ2-7	TGTGCCACCAGCAGAGATCCGGGGTACGAGCAGTACTTC	CATSRDPGYEQYF
-	14	-	TRBV28	TRBJ2-7	TGTGCCAGCAGTGACGCGGGAAGGACCTACGAGCAGTACTTC	CASSDAGRTYEQYF
-	15	TRBD1	TRBV6-5	TRBJ2-1	TGTGCCAGCCGCAAGGGGACAGGGTCTTACAATGAGCAGTTCTTC	CASRKGTGSYNEQFF
-	12	-	TRBV28	TRBJ1-5	TGTGCCAGCAGTCTTGGGGGGGGGCCCCAGCATTTT	CASSLGGGPQHF
few	17	TRBD2	TRBV27	TRBJ2-5	TGTGCCAGCAGTTTTAAGGGACTAAGTAAAGTTCAAGAGACCCAGTACTTC	CASSFKGLSKVQETQYF
-	15	-	TRBV27	TRBJ1-1	TGTGCCAGCAGTTTATCACAGTTCATGAACACTGAAGCTTTCTTT	CASSLSQFMNTEAFF
-	17	TRBD2	TRBV6-1	TRBJ2-1	TGTGCCAGCAGTGAAACCCGACCGGGACTAGCGGGAAAGGAGCAGTTCTTC	CASSETRPGLAGKEQFF
-	16	TRBD2	TRBV9	TRBJ2-3	TGTGCCAGCAGCGTGGCTAGCGGGTCTAGCACAGATACGCAGTATTTT	CASSVASGSSTDTQYF
-	17	-	TRBV4-3	TRBJ1-3	TGCGCCAGCAGCCAAGTCCCAGGGGCCGACTCTGGAAACACCATATATTTT	CASSQVPGADSGNTIYF
-	14	-	TRBV9	TRBJ2-3	TGTGCCAGCAGCGTTCAGAAGATCACAGATACGCAGTATTTT	CASSVQKITDTQYF
-	15	-	TRBV5-1	TRBJ2-7	TGCGCCAGCAGCTTGGATACCGGGAGAACCTACGAGCAGTACTTC	CASSLDTGRTYEQYF